This is a list of T cell receptor beta chains from one sample in a study of blood T cell repertoires in COVID-19. The method was immunoSEQ multiplex PCR; TCRdb's version includes in-frame clones alone and lacks a portion of them. The sample has 230,000 or so clones, approximately 83% seen once. Sample: peripheral blood. Receptors originate from a middle-aged man with active or convalescent COVID-19. Each CDR3 is given with its conserved first and last residue. D genes are given only for firm matches. A clone size is listed for some rows: how often the clone was seen (once, few, many), or a class if it is expanded.

D gene,V gene,J gene,clone size,CDR3 protein,CDR3 DNA
-,TRBV4-1,TRBJ2-1,-,CASSHPPAGVDEQFF,TGCGCCAGCAGCCACCCCCCCGCCGGGGTGGATGAGCAGTTCTTC
-,TRBV5-1,TRBJ1-3,few,CASSSDSVTAALGNTIYF,TGCGCCAGCAGCTCGGATTCTGTGACAGCCGCTCTGGGAAACACCATATATTTT
-,TRBV7-9,TRBJ2-1,once,CASSTGTSSGYEQFF,TGTGCCAGCAGCACAGGGACCAGCAGTGGGTATGAGCAGTTCTTC
TRBD2,TRBV19,TRBJ2-5,-,CASSMASGSSGETQYF,TGTGCCAGTAGTATGGCTAGCGGGTCCTCTGGAGAGACCCAGTACTTC
TRBD2,TRBV18,TRBJ2-1,once,CASSPSSGGLDEQFF,TGTGCCAGCTCACCATCTAGCGGGGGGCTGGATGAGCAGTTCTTC
TRBD1,TRBV27,TRBJ2-7,-,CASSRTGSYEQYF,TGTGCCAGCAGTCGGACAGGTTCCTACGAGCAGTACTTC
TRBD1,TRBV6-4,TRBJ1-1,few,CASSDRGGWNTEAFF,TGTGCCAGCAGTGACAGAGGGGGCTGGAACACTGAAGCTTTCTTT
TRBD1,TRBV5-4,TRBJ2-2,-,CASSRTGNTGELFF,TGTGCCAGCAGCCGGACAGGGAATACCGGGGAGCTGTTTTTT
TRBD2,TRBV5-1,TRBJ2-4,-,CASRAGTSGGKNIQYF,TGCGCCAGCAGGGCCGGGACTAGCGGGGGTAAAAACATTCAGTACTTC
TRBD2,TRBV6-5,TRBJ2-3,-,CATSLGTSSTDTQYF,TGTGCCACCAGCCTCGGGACTAGCAGCACAGATACGCAGTATTTT
-,TRBV6-1,TRBJ1-2,-,CASSEAALWGPSRGYTF,TGTGCCAGCAGTGAAGCAGCCTTGTGGGGGCCCAGCCGTGGCTACACCTTC
TRBD1,TRBV28,TRBJ1-5,-,CASSDRAGQPQHF,TGTGCCAGCAGTGACAGGGCGGGTCAGCCCCAGCATTTT
-,TRBV28,TRBJ2-3,-,CASSPTTGSTDTQYF,TGTGCCAGCAGTCCCACCACGGGGAGCACAGATACGCAGTATTTT
-,TRBV5-1,TRBJ2-5,-,CASSLRGRETQYF,TGCGCCAGCAGCTTGCGAGGGCGGGAGACCCAGTACTTC
TRBD1,TRBV7-9,TRBJ2-7,-,CASSLSGGYEQYF,TGTGCCAGCAGCTTATCAGGGGGATACGAGCAGTACTTC
-,TRBV6-6,TRBJ1-2,-,CASSYPDIGYTF,TGTGCCAGCAGTTACCCGGACATTGGCTACACCTTC
-,TRBV7-9,TRBJ1-3,-,CASSLEAGGASGNTIYF,TGTGCCAGCAGCTTAGAGGCTGGAGGCGCCTCTGGAAACACCATATATTTT
-,TRBV11-2,TRBJ2-3,-,CASSATGFTDTQYF,TGTGCCAGCAGCGCAACGGGATTCACAGATACGCAGTATTTT
-,TRBV9,TRBJ2-7,-,CASSAGHFSYEQYF,TGTGCCAGCAGCGCGGGACACTTCTCCTACGAGCAGTACTTC
-,TRBV19,TRBJ1-4,-,CASSSRGSDNEKLFF,TGTGCCAGTAGTAGCCGGGGGTCGGATAATGAAAAACTGTTTTTT
-,TRBV11-3,TRBJ1-1,-,CASSLEVETEAFF,TGTGCCAGCAGCCTAGAGGTAGAGACTGAAGCTTTCTTT
-,TRBV7-2,TRBJ1-2,-,CASSLGGPNYGYTF,TGTGCCAGCAGCTTGGGGGGGCCTAACTATGGCTACACCTTC
-,TRBV2,TRBJ1-2,few,CASSLQGAGGYTF,TGTGCCAGCAGTTTACAGGGCGCGGGTGGCTACACCTTC
TRBD1,TRBV18,TRBJ2-1,once,CASSPDRKGQGKYNEQFF,TGTGCCAGCTCACCGGACCGTAAGGGACAGGGGAAGTACAATGAGCAGTTCTTC
-,TRBV6-5,TRBJ2-6,-,CASNQRGFGANVLTF,TGTGCCAGCAACCAAAGGGGGTTTGGGGCCAACGTCCTGACTTTC
TRBD2,TRBV9,TRBJ2-5,-,CASSVLRGGHETQYF,TGTGCCAGCAGCGTCTTACGGGGGGGCCACGAGACCCAGTACTTC
-,TRBV10-3,TRBJ2-1,-,CAIARVAFDEQFF,TGTGCCATCGCCAGGGTGGCCTTCGATGAGCAGTTCTTC
TRBD1,TRBV4-1,TRBJ2-7,-,CASSPTSGTGPYEQYF,TGCGCCAGCAGCCCCACCTCCGGGACAGGCCCTTACGAGCAGTACTTC